Detailed here is one TCR beta chain. The source of the sample is a study of T cell changes during pregnancy in multiple sclerosis. The V segment lost 4 bases and the J segment 2 bases; nucleotides outside the gene matches: 6. The germline V gene has CDR1 SGHRS and CDR2 YFSETQ. CDR3 length: 16 amino acids. Sequencing was performed with immunoSEQ multiplex PCR; in TCRdb, only in-frame clones are kept and a portion is missing. The data contain about 98,000 clones, 90% to 95% of them singletons. This sequence was found in a female donor in good health, enrolled as a control in a pregnancy study. The source was peripheral blood, collected after pregnancy. The chain recombines TRBV5-1 with TRBJ2-7, with 13 positions matching TRBD2. The CDR3 bases are TGCGCCAGCAGCACCGGACTAGCGGGGGCACCCTACGAGCAGTACTTC. Translation: CASSTGLAGAPYEQYF.